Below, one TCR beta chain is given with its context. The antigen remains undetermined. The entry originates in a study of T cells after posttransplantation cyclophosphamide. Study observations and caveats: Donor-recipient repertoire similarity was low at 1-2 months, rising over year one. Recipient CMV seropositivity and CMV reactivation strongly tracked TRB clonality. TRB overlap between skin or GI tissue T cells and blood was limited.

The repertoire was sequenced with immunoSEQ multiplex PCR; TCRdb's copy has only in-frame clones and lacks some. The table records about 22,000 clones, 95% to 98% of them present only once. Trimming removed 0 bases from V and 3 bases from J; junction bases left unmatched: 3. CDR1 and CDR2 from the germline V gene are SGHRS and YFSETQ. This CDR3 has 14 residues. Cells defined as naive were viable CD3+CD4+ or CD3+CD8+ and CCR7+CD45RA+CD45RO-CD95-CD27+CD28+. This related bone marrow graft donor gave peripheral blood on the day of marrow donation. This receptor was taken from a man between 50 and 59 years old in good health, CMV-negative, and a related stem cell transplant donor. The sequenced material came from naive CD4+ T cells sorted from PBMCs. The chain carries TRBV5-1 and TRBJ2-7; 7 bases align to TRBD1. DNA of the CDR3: TGCGCCAGCAGCTTGGTTGGACAGGACTACGAGCAGTACTTC. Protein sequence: CASSLVGQDYEQYF.